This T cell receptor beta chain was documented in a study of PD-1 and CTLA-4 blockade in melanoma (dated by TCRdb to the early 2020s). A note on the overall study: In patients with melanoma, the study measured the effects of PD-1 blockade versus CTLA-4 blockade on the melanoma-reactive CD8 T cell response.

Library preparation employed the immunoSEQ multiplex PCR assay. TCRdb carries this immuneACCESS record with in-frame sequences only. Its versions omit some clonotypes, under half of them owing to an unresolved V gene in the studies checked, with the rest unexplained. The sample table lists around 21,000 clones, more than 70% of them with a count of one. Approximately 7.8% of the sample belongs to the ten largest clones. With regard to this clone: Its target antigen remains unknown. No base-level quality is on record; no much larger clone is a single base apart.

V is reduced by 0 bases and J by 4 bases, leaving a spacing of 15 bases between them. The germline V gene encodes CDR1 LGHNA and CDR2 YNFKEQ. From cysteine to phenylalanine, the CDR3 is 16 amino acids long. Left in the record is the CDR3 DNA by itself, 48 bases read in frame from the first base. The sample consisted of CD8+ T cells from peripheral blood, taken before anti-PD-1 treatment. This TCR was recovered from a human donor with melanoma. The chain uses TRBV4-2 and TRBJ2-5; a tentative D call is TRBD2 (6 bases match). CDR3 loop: CASSQDVGVGGETQYF. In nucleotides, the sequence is TGTGCCAGCAGCCAAGATGTCGGGGTGGGAGGAGAGACCCAGTACTTC.